The 23 T cell receptor beta chains listed next were all sequenced from one sample in a study of cytomegalovirus exposure and HLA in healthy donors (dated by TCRdb to 2016 to 2017). Libraries were prepared through the immunoSEQ multiplex PCR assay. In its TCRdb copy, this immuneACCESS table keeps in-frame sequences only and misses some clones. Where compared with another copy, unresolved V genes explain less than half of these, and the others have no known cause. For this sample there are some 150,000 clones; about 89% appear just once. Approximately 2.6% of the sample goes to the ten largest clones. Sequencing used PBMCs. The receptor source for this set is a man younger than 30 in good health and CMV-seropositive.

This chain uses TRBV5-1 with TRBJ2-6; no definite D call. CDR1 SGHRS and CDR2 YFSETQ come from the germline V gene. The CDR3 has 15 amino acids. V lost 1 base and J lost 0, with 5 bases in between. The CDR3 is CASSLSHSGANVLTF. The DNA for the CDR3 is TGCGCCAGCAGCTTGAGCCACTCTGGGGCCAACGTCCTGACTTTC.

Only one count was recorded for this clone. The chain is built from TRBV6-6 and TRBJ1-1; 9 bases are a match to TRBD1. Trimming at V came to 6 bases and at J to 10 bases, leaving 9 bases not matched to a gene. The CDR3 is made up of 13 amino acids. The germline V gene has CDR1 MNHNY and CDR2 SVGAGI (reference sequence). The CDR3 bases are TGTGCCAGCAGGACGGGACAGGGACTGTTAGCTTTCTTT. Its protein is CASRTGQGLLAFF.

The chain carries TRBV28 and TRBJ2-5; 7 bases line up with TRBD2. The germline V gene has CDR1 MDHEN and CDR2 SYDVKM. This CDR3 comprises 13 residues. Unmatched junction bases numbered 11, after V lost 11 bases and J lost 5 bases. CDR3 protein: CAGGGRVGETQYF. As DNA, the CDR3 is TGTGCCGGGGGGGGGAGGGTAGGCGAGACCCAGTACTTC.

The sample holds a few counts of this clone. V usage is TRBV27 and J usage is TRBJ1-2; tentative D call: TRBD1 (5 bases). The CDR3 is made up of 11 amino acids. The germline V and J ends were trimmed by 7 bases and 8 bases, with 11 bases remaining between them. Germline lookup yields CDR1 MNHEY and CDR2 SMNVEV (reference sequence). For the CDR3, the DNA is TGTGCCAGCACCGCAGGGCGCGGCTACACCTTC. As protein: CASTAGRGYTF.

The V gene is TRBV4-1, the J gene TRBJ2-7, with a possible D match to TRBD1 (6 bases). In germline, CDR1 is MGHRA, CDR2 YSYEKL. Between the trimmed V and J ends, which lost 3 bases and 2 bases, there was a span of 17 bases. This CDR3 spans 16 amino acids. CDR3 coding DNA: TGCGCCAGCAGCCAGGGTCCTACAGGGAGTCCCTACGAGCAGTACTTC. Protein: CASSQGPTGSPYEQYF.

V gene TRBV6-1 combines with J gene TRBJ2-7, with D unclear. The CDR3 runs to 12 residues. Deletions cut 4 bases from V and 3 bases from J, with 7 bases between. The germline V gene has CDR1 MNHNS and CDR2 SASEGT. The CDR3, as DNA: TGTGCCAGCAGTGTAACTCTCTACGAGCAGTACTTC. It translates to CASSVTLYEQYF.

The chain carries TRBV6-1 and TRBJ1-5; 10 positions agree with TRBD1. Germline values: CDR1 MNHNS, CDR2 SASEGT. The CDR3 has 14 residues. V was pared by 5 bases and J by 6 bases, with 4 bases of the junction left unmatched. Here the CDR3 reads CASSPGQGGQPQHF. The CDR3 bases are TGTGCCAGCAGTCCCGGACAGGGGGGTCAGCCCCAGCATTTT.

V and J are TRBV5-6 and TRBJ1-1, with 12 bases identical to TRBD1. The germline V gene has CDR1 SGHDT and CDR2 YYEEEE. J lost 11 bases, V lost 3 bases, and 14 bases had no gene match. This CDR3 is 16 amino acids long. CDR3 in amino acids: CASSYQWGQGAVVAFF. CDR3 bases: TGTGCCAGCAGCTATCAGTGGGGACAGGGGGCCGTTGTGGCTTTCTTT.

The chain uses TRBV28 and TRBJ1-1, with D unresolved. The CDR3 spans 12 residues. CDR1 and CDR2 from the germline V gene are MDHEN and SYDVKM. Trimming removed 2 bases at V and 5 bases at J, with 6 bases between. The DNA for the CDR3 is TGTGCCAGCAGTTTAAGAGAAACTGAAGCTTTCTTT. Translated: CASSLRETEAFF. The variable domain in full, completed from reference TRBV28 and TRBJ1-1, reads DVKVTQSSRYLVKRTGEKVFLECVQDMDHENMFWYRQDPGLGLRLIYFSYDVKMKEKGDIPEGYSVSREKKERFSLILESASTNQTSMYLCASSLRETEAFFGQGTRLTVV.

The chain has TRBV28 and TRBJ2-1, with D tentatively TRBD2 (6 bases). The CDR3 covers 16 residues. Between the trimmed V and J ends, which lost 2 bases and 9 bases, there was a span of 20 bases. CDR1 is MDHEN and CDR2 is SYDVKM in the germline V gene. For the CDR3, the DNA is TGTGCCAGCAGTTTAGCGGGACCATGGTCTGTAAGTGAGCAGTTCTTC. Amino acids: CASSLAGPWSVSEQFF.

V gene TRBV6-1 combines with J gene TRBJ1-1; D is undetermined. The CDR3 extends over 13 amino acids. CDR1 and CDR2 from the germline V gene are MNHNS and SASEGT. The V gene lost 1 base and the J gene lost 5 bases, with 8 bases spanning the gap. The CDR3 nucleotides are TGTGCCAGCAGTGAAGGTTTACGGACTGAAGCTTTCTTT. This encodes CASSEGLRTEAFF.

V gene TRBV9 combines with J gene TRBJ2-5; TRBD2 matches 11 bases. This CDR3 has 16 amino acids. CDR1 SGDLS and CDR2 YYNGEE come from the germline V gene. Trimming cost V 4 bases and J 0 bases; bases outside gene matches: 5. CDR3 in amino acids: CASSSRLAGYQETQYF. Here the CDR3 DNA reads TGTGCCAGCAGCTCAAGACTAGCGGGATACCAAGAGACCCAGTACTTC.

The rearrangement links TRBV11-2 to TRBJ2-1; D perhaps matches TRBD2 (7 bases). Germline V lookup: CDR1 SGHAT, CDR2 FQNNGV. V lost 4 bases and J lost 8, with 24 bases in between. CDR3 length: 17 residues. CDR3 sequence: CASSSKPRGAPGDEQFF. CDR3 DNA: TGTGCCAGCAGCTCCAAGCCCCGGGGGGCGCCGGGGGATGAGCAGTTCTTC.

The CDR3 DNA reads TGTGCCAGCAGCTTTGGTAACAGGGATAGTGAAAAACTGTTTTTT. Translating gives CASSFGNRDSEKLFF. The rearrangement uses TRBV7-6 and TRBJ1-4, with D possibly TRBD1 on 6 matching bases. Germline V gene sequence: CDR1 SGHVS, CDR2 FNYEAQ. The CDR3 is made up of 15 amino acids. V was shortened by 3 bases and J by 7 bases, with 15 bases between the two germline ends.

This rearrangement joins TRBV5-4 to TRBJ2-3, with 7 nucleotides matching TRBD1. This CDR3 is 18 amino acids long. CDR1 is SGHNT, CDR2 YYREEE, per germline (reference sequence). After removal of 6 bases from V and 2 bases from J, the junction contained 18 bases not matched to a gene. The CDR3 nucleotides read TGTGCCAGCAAAAAAGGGGGCTGGGGGCAGGTTGACACAGATACGCAGTATTTT. The encoded protein is CASKKGGWGQVDTDTQYF.

The V gene is TRBV27, the J gene TRBJ2-1, with TRBD2 matching over 7 bases. The CDR3 runs to 14 residues. V gave up 2 bases and J gave up 8 bases; unmatched junction bases: 6. Germline V gene lookup returns CDR1 MNHEY and CDR2 SMNVEV (reference sequence). The CDR3 DNA reads TGTGCCAGCAGTTTAAATGGGGGGGAGGATGAGCAGTTCTTC. It specifies CASSLNGGEDEQFF.

The chain has TRBV7-3 and TRBJ1-5; TRBD1 agrees at 8 bases. The germline V gene encodes CDR1 SGHTA and CDR2 FQGTGA. There are 15 residues in the CDR3. V lost 10 bases to trimming and J lost 1 base; unmatched junction nucleotides: 9. CDR3 protein: CAIDHRTGSNQPQHF. For the CDR3, the DNA is TGTGCCATCGATCACCGGACAGGGAGCAATCAGCCCCAGCATTTT. Supplemented by reference TRBV7-3 and TRBJ1-5, the full variable domain reads GAGVSQTPSNKVTEKGKYVELRCDPISGHTALYWYRQSLGQGPEFLIYFQGTGAADDSGLPNDRFFAVRPEGSVSTLKIQRTERGDSAVYLCAIDHRTGSNQPQHFGDGTRLSIL.

In this sample, this clone turned up a few times. The chain combines TRBV30 with TRBJ1-6; D remains unclear. Trimming cost V 0 bases and J 7 bases, with 16 bases left between them. The CDR3 totals 16 residues. Looked up from germline, CDR1 is GTSNPN and CDR2 is SVGIG (reference sequence). The CDR3 is CAWSVGGGLTNSPLHF. The CDR3, as DNA: TGTGCCTGGAGTGTAGGTGGCGGATTGACGAATTCACCCCTCCACTTT.

This chain uses TRBV10-1 with TRBJ2-5; 10 positions agree with TRBD2. CDR1 is WNHNN and CDR2 is SYGVQD in the germline V gene (reference sequence). This CDR3 is 18 amino acids long. Trimming at V came to 6 bases and at J to 0 bases, leaving 13 bases not matched to a gene. CDR3 bases: TGCGCCAGCAGCCCCGGGACTAGCGTCGCGAGGAACCAAGAGACCCAGTACTTC. It encodes CASSPGTSVARNQETQYF.

This chain connects TRBV28 to TRBJ1-1; 7 bases agree with TRBD1. In germline, CDR1 is MDHEN, CDR2 SYDVKM. The CDR3 covers 13 residues. V shed 5 bases and J 11 bases; nucleotides not matched to a gene: 11. Here the CDR3 reads CASSADRLRGAFF. DNA for the CDR3: TGTGCCAGCAGTGCGGACAGGCTTCGAGGGGCTTTCTTT.

V and J are TRBV5-1 and TRBJ2-1, with 10 bases identical to TRBD2. Germline V gene sequence: CDR1 SGHRS, CDR2 YFSETQ. The V segment lost 1 base and the J segment 6 bases; nucleotides outside the gene matches: 4. The CDR3 is 15 residues long. CDR3 residues: CASSLLASGGNEQFF. CDR3 in DNA: TGCGCCAGCAGCTTGTTGGCTAGCGGGGGCAATGAGCAGTTCTTC.

This clone appeared a single time. The chain carries TRBV7-2 and TRBJ2-5, with D possibly TRBD1 on 6 matching bases. Trimming took off 5 bases at V and 3 bases at J, with 13 bases between the two ends. The CDR3 has 14 amino acids. Germline assignment: CDR1 SGHTA and CDR2 FQGNSA. The CDR3 sequence: CASSPYRVEETQYF. The CDR3 DNA is TGTGCCAGCAGCCCCTACAGGGTGGAAGAGACCCAGTACTTC.

V usage is TRBV18 and J usage is TRBJ2-3; 7 positions agree with TRBD2. The length of the CDR3 is 15 residues. The V segment lost 3 bases and the J segment 8 bases; nucleotides outside the gene matches: 11. In germline, CDR1 is KGHSH, CDR2 LQKENI. CDR3 residues: CASSPQASERGTQYF. The CDR3 nucleotides are TGTGCCAGCTCACCCCAGGCTAGCGAGCGGGGTACGCAGTATTTT.